Below, 26 T cell receptor beta chains from the same sample are listed, as sequenced in a study of blood T cell repertoires in COVID-19 (dated by TCRdb to the early 2020s). Preparation of the library involved the immunoSEQ multiplex PCR assay. The table comes from immuneACCESS by way of TCRdb, which keeps in-frame sequences with V and J called. Part of the clones is missing from these tables; in studies checked, under half for an unresolved V gene and the rest for unknown reasons. The table for this sample lists approximately 230,000 clones; around 85% of them were counted only once. The top ten clones comprise nearly 9% of the sample. Input material: peripheral blood. The receptor set was obtained from an elderly man with acute or convalescent COVID-19.

The chain combines TRBV19 with TRBJ1-2, with no clear D. In germline, CDR1 is LNHDA, CDR2 SQIVND (reference sequence). This CDR3 region has 14 residues. V was trimmed by 3 bases and J by 0 bases, leaving 8 bases between them. The CDR3 DNA reads as TGTGCCAGTAGTATCCCTGCGGCTAACTATGGCTACACCTTC. This gives the protein CASSIPAANYGYTF.

The V and J genes are TRBV5-4 and TRBJ2-7, with no clear D. The germline CDR1 and CDR2 sequences are SGHNT and YYREEE (reference sequence). The CDR3 is made up of 14 amino acids. The germline V and J ends were trimmed by 0 bases and 3 bases, with 10 bases remaining between them. CDR3 in amino acids: CASSLAGRFYEQYF. In DNA, the CDR3 is TGTGCCAGCAGCTTGGCCGGCAGGTTCTACGAGCAGTACTTC. The variable domain in full, completed from reference TRBV5-4 and TRBJ2-7, reads ETGVTQSPTHLIKTRGQQVTLRCSSQSGHNTVSWYQQALGQGPQFIFQYYREEENGRGNFPPRFSGLQFPNYSSELNVNALELDDSALYLCASSLAGRFYEQYFGPGTRLTVT.

The V and J genes are TRBV7-2 and TRBJ2-2; the match to TRBD2 covers 8 bases. The CDR3 runs to 15 residues. Trimming cost V 5 bases and J 2 bases; bases outside gene matches: 4. Germline V gene lookup returns CDR1 SGHTA and CDR2 FQGNSA. DNA of the CDR3: TGTGCCAGCAGCCCGGGGGGGGCTAACACCGGGGAGCTGTTTTTT. As protein: CASSPGGANTGELFF.

This clone was observed a handful of times. The chain combines TRBV27 with TRBJ2-7; 10 nucleotides agree with TRBD2. Germline lookup yields CDR1 MNHEY and CDR2 SMNVEV (reference sequence). After removal of 0 bases from V and 5 bases from J, the junction contained 10 bases not matched to a gene. The CDR3 totals 17 residues. The CDR3: CASSLSRPGLASHEQYF. In nucleotides, the CDR3 is TGTGCCAGCAGTTTATCCCGACCGGGACTAGCGAGTCACGAGCAGTACTTC.

The rearrangement uses TRBV19 and TRBJ2-5, with 10 bases matching TRBD1. The ends lost 3 bases at V and 4 bases at J; junction bases unmatched: 5. The length of the CDR3 is 15 residues. Germline V CDR1 and CDR2: LNHDA, SQIVND (reference sequence). The chain's CDR3 is CASSIDRGRGETQYF. CDR3 nucleotides: TGTGCCAGTAGTATCGACAGGGGGCGCGGAGAGACCCAGTACTTC. The whole variable domain, remainder taken from reference TRBV19 and TRBJ2-5, is DGGITQSPKYLFRKEGQNVTLSCEQNLNHDAMYWYRQDPGQGLRLIYYSQIVNDFQKGDIAEGYSVSREKKESFPLTVTSAQKNPTAFYLCASSIDRGRGETQYFGPGTRLLVL.

This sequence joins TRBV5-1 and TRBJ1-1; 8 bases are shared with TRBD1. The CDR3 is 16 residues long. The junction had 9 bases not matched to a gene; V was cut back by 2 bases and J by 3 bases. Germline loops: CDR1 SGHRS, CDR2 YFSETQ. This chain's CDR3 is CASSLSTGAGDTEAFF. In nucleotides, the CDR3 is TGCGCCAGCAGCTTATCGACAGGGGCGGGCGACACTGAAGCTTTCTTT.

The chain couples TRBV12-5 to TRBJ2-5, with 9 bases aligning to TRBD2. The V gene end was trimmed by 6 bases and the J gene end by 2 bases; junction bases not matched to a gene: 7. Germline values: CDR1 LGHNT, CDR2 FRNRAP. This CDR3 region has 15 residues. The CDR3 region is CASGNLGLAQETQYF. The CDR3 nucleotides are TGTGCTAGTGGAAACCTGGGACTAGCACAAGAGACCCAGTACTTC.

This clone was recorded once. A read error may produce the germline difference seen at one junction end. V is TRBV19 and J is TRBJ1-3, with a possible D match to TRBD1 (5 bases). The CDR3 runs to 10 residues. The germline CDR1 and CDR2 sequences are LNHDA and SQIVND (reference sequence). CDR3 bases: TGTGCCGGCCGGGGGAGCACCATGGATTTT. Its translation: CAGRGSTMDF.

The V and J genes are TRBV3-1 (or the pseudogene TRBV3-2) and TRBJ2-5; the match to TRBD1 covers 9 bases. V shed 6 bases, J shed 3 bases, and the junction held 2 bases outside the gene matches. The CDR3 consists of 13 residues. Germline values: CDR1 LGHDT, CDR2 YNNKEL (reference sequence). CDR3 coding DNA: TGTGCCAGCAGACAGGGGGCCGAAGAGACCCAGTACTTC. Its translation: CASRQGAEETQYF.

V is TRBV19 and J is TRBJ1-1; D is undetermined. V was shortened by 7 bases and J by 1 base, with 7 bases between the two germline ends. Germline V gene sequence: CDR1 LNHDA, CDR2 SQIVND (reference sequence). The CDR3 sequence is 12 residues long. The CDR3 spells CASKQPNTEAFF. CDR3 sequence (DNA): TGTGCCAGTAAACAGCCGAACACTGAAGCTTTCTTT. Variable domain in full (rest from reference TRBV19 and TRBJ1-1): DGGITQSPKYLFRKEGQNVTLSCEQNLNHDAMYWYRQDPGQGLRLIYYSQIVNDFQKGDIAEGYSVSREKKESFPLTVTSAQKNPTAFYLCASKQPNTEAFFGQGTRLTVV.

This clone was seen once. The rearrangement uses TRBV6-1 and TRBJ2-6; D is undetermined. Trimming shortened V by 2 bases and J by 2 bases, and 7 bases separated the two germline ends. CDR1 and CDR2 from the germline V gene are MNHNS and SASEGT. The CDR3 extends over 15 amino acids. Written as DNA, the CDR3 is TGTGCCAGCAGTGAATTAGCAGCTGGGGCCAACGTCCTGACTTTC. It is translated as CASSELAAGANVLTF.

The J gene is TRBJ2-3, the V gene TRBV27; D gene unclear. Trimming took off 3 bases at V and 1 base at J, with 11 bases between the two ends. CDR1 is MNHEY, CDR2 SMNVEV, per germline (reference sequence). The CDR3 runs to 15 residues. CDR3 sequence (DNA): TGTGCCAGCAGTTTGGTAATAGCCGGCACAGATACGCAGTATTTT. Protein product: CASSLVIAGTDTQYF.

A few counts support this clone. V usage is TRBV5-1 and J usage is TRBJ1-2; 8 bases match TRBD1. J lost 4 bases, V lost 0 bases, and 2 bases had no gene match. The CDR3 has 14 residues. Germline V gene sequence: CDR1 SGHRS, CDR2 YFSETQ. The CDR3 loop is CASSLAGGVYGYTF. CDR3 bases: TGCGCCAGCAGCTTGGCAGGGGGCGTCTATGGCTACACCTTC.

The rearrangement uses TRBV5-1 and TRBJ2-1; TRBD1 is a possible D gene (6 bases). V lost 4 bases to trimming and J lost 4 bases, with 21 bases between them. The CDR3 totals 17 residues. CDR1 SGHRS and CDR2 YFSETQ come from the germline V gene. CDR3: CASSPESGHRPYNEQFF. In DNA, the CDR3 is TGCGCCAGCAGCCCGGAGTCGGGACATCGTCCTTACAATGAGCAGTTCTTC.

V usage is TRBV18 and J usage is TRBJ1-4, with D unclear. The V end was cut by 3 bases, the J end by 0 bases, with 11 bases between. CDR1 is KGHSH, CDR2 LQKENI, per germline. This CDR3 is 16 amino acids long. The CDR3 bases are TGTGCCAGCTCACCTGTCCAGGATGCAACTAATGAAAAACTGTTTTTT. Amino acid sequence: CASSPVQDATNEKLFF.

The chain joins TRBV30 to TRBJ1-6; TRBD1 matches 7 bases. Germline V CDR1 and CDR2: GTSNPN, SVGIG (reference sequence). Germline trimming cut 3 bases from V and 4 bases from J; bases unmatched to any gene: 9. This CDR3 comprises 16 residues. This CDR3 reads CAWSPTGALYNSPLHF. The CDR3 region has the DNA TGTGCCTGGAGCCCTACAGGGGCTCTATATAATTCACCCCTCCACTTT. Full variable domain (missing parts from reference TRBV30 and TRBJ1-6): SQTIHQWPATLVQPVGSPLSLECTVEGTSNPNLYWYRQAAGRGLQLLFYSVGIGQISSEVPQNLSASRPQDRQFILSSKKLLLSDSGFYLCAWSPTGALYNSPLHFGNGTRLTVT.

The gene calls are TRBV5-4 and TRBJ1-1; D gene unclear. The CDR3 length is 13 residues. Trimming left V 1 base short and J 1 base short, with 5 bases between. Germline loops: CDR1 SGHNT, CDR2 YYREEE (reference sequence). CDR3 in DNA: TGTGCCAGCAGCTTGACAGAGAACACTGAAGCTTTCTTT. This codes for CASSLTENTEAFF.

V gene TRBV24-1 combines with J gene TRBJ2-3, with D tentatively TRBD1 (6 bases). Germline V gene lookup returns CDR1 KGHDR and CDR2 SFDVKD. The CDR3 length is 13 residues. V lost 6 bases and J 3 bases, leaving 9 bases between the germline ends. The CDR3 DNA follows: TGTGCCACCAGTCCAGGGGATACAGATACGCAGTATTTT. Translation: CATSPGDTDTQYF.

This clone turned up a few times. The gene calls are TRBV5-5 and TRBJ1-6, with D perhaps matching TRBD1 (6 bases). CDR3 length: 14 residues. Germline CDR1 SGHKS, CDR2 YYEKEE (reference sequence). The V gene lost 4 bases and the J gene lost 9 bases, with 14 bases spanning the gap. Here the CDR3 reads CASSPAGVISPLHF. In DNA, the CDR3 is TGTGCCAGCAGCCCCGCAGGGGTTATTTCACCCCTCCACTTT.

This sequence joins TRBV6-5 and TRBJ1-2; 10 bases match TRBD1. Germline CDR1 reads MNHEY; CDR2 reads SVGAGI. This CDR3 is 11 amino acids long. With V trimmed by 6 bases and J by 10 bases, 2 bases remained unmatched. DNA for the CDR3: TGTGCCAGCAGGGGGACAGGGGACTACACCTTC. Translation: CASRGTGDYTF.

CDR3 DNA sequence: TGCGCCAGCAGCCGCCCCGGGGAAGAGACCCAGTACTTC. Protein product: CASSRPGEETQYF. This chain links TRBV4-1 with TRBJ2-5; D may be TRBD2 (5 bases). The CDR3 sequence is 13 residues long. Looked up from germline, CDR1 is MGHRA and CDR2 is YSYEKL. Trimming stripped 4 bases from V and 3 bases from J, with 9 bases between.

This clone is a singleton in its sample. The V call is TRBV5-1, the J call TRBJ1-1; D is perhaps TRBD1 (5 bases). The CDR3 is 13 residues long. The germline gives CDR1 SGHRS, CDR2 YFSETQ. Trimming took off 7 bases at V and 6 bases at J, with 16 bases between the two ends. The CDR3 protein is CASGDRDFPEAFF. CDR3 sequence (DNA): TGCGCCAGCGGGGACCGGGACTTCCCTGAAGCTTTCTTT.

In DNA, the CDR3 is TGTGCCATCAGTGAGTCGGACAGGGGAGACTATGGCTACACCTTC. This gives the protein CAISESDRGDYGYTF. V usage is TRBV10-3 and J usage is TRBJ1-2; TRBD1 aligns across 9 bases. Germline CDR1 and CDR2: ENHRY and SYGVKD. V dropped 0 bases and J dropped 3; count of bases not matched to a gene: 2. The CDR3 is 15 amino acids.

J is TRBJ2-7 and V is TRBV18; TRBD2 matches at 10 bases. CDR3 length: 16 residues. V dropped 3 bases and J dropped 1; count of bases not matched to a gene: 6. The V gene's germline CDR1 is KGHSH and CDR2 LQKENI. The CDR3 nucleotides are TGTGCCAGCTCACCGGTAACTAGCGGGGAGTCCTACGAGCAGTACTTC. Amino acid sequence: CASSPVTSGESYEQYF.

This chain joins TRBV12-3 or TRBV12-4 and TRBJ1-1, with D perhaps matching TRBD1 (5 bases). Trimming shortened V by 3 bases and J by 7 bases, and 9 bases separated the two germline ends. The CDR3 is 12 residues long. CDR3 nucleotide sequence: TGTGCCAGCAGTTTTGGGGCTTTTGAAGCTTTCTTT. It translates to CASSFGAFEAFF.

This rearrangement joins TRBV2 to TRBJ1-2; D is uncertain. This CDR3 contains 14 residues. CDR1 and CDR2 from the germline V gene are SNHLY and FYNNEI. V was trimmed by 1 base and J by 2 bases, leaving 8 bases between them. The CDR3 sequence is CASSEEGRNYGYTF. The CDR3 nucleotides are TGTGCCAGCAGTGAAGAAGGCAGGAACTATGGCTACACCTTC. The variable domain in full, completed from reference TRBV2 and TRBJ1-2, reads EPEVTQTPSHQVTQMGQEVILRCVPISNHLYFYWYRQILGQKVEFLVSFYNNEISEKSEIFDDQFSVERPDGSNFTLKIRSTKLEDSAMYFCASSEEGRNYGYTFGSGTRLTVV.